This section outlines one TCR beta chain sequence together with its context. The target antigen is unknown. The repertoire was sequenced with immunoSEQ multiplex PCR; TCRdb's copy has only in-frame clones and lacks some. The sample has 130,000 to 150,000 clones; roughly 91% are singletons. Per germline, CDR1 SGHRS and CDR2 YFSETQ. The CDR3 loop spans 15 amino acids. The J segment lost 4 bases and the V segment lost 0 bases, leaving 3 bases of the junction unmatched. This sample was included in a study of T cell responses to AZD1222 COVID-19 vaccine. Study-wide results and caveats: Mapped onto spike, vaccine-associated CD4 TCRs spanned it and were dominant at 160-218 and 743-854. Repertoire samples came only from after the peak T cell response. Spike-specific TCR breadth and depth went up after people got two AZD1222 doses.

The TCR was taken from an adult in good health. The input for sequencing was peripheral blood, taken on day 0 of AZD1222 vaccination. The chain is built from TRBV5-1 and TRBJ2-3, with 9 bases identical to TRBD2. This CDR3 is CASSLEGLASDTQYF. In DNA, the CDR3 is TGCGCCAGCAGCTTGGAGGGACTAGCATCAGATACGCAGTATTTT.